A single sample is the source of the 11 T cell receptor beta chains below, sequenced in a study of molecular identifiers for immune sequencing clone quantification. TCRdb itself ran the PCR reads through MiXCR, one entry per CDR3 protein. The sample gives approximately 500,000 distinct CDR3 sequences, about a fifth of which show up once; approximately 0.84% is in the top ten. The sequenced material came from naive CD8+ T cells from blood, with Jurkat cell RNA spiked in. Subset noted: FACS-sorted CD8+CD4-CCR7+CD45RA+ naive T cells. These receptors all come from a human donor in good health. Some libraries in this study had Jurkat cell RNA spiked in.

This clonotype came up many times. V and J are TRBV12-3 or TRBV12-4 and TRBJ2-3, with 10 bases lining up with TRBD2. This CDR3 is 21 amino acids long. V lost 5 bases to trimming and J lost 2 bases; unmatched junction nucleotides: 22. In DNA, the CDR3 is TGTGCCAGCAGTCTCCTCCCCGCCGGGACTAGCGTGACTAAGAACACAGATACGCAGTATTTT. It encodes CASSLLPAGTSVTKNTDTQYF.

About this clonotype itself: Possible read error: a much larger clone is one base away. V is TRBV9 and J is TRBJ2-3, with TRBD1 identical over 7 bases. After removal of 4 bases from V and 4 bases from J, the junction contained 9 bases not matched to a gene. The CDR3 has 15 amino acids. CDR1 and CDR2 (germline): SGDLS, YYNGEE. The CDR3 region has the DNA TGTGCCAGCAGCCCCTACAGGGGTAGCGCAGATACGCAGTATTTT. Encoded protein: CASSPYRGSADTQYF.

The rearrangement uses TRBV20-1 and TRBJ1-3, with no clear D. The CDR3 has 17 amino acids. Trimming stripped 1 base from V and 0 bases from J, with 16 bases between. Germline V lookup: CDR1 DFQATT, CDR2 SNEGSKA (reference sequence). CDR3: CSARVRGPGDSGNTIYF. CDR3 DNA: TGCAGTGCTAGAGTACGCGGACCGGGAGACTCTGGAAACACCATATATTTT.

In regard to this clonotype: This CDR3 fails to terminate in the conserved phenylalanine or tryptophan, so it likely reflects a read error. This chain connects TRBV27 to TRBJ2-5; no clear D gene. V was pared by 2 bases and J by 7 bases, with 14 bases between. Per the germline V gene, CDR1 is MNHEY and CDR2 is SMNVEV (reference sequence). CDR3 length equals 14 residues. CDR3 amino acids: CASSLRSQFTTQYL. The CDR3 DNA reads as TGTGCCAGCAGTTTACGTTCCCAGTTCACGACCCAGTACCTC.

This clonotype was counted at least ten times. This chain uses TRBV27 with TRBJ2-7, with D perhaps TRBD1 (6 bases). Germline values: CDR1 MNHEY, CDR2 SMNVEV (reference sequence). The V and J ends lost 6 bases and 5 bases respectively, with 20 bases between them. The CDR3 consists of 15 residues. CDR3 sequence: CASSKLGAAPNEQYF. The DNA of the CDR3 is TGTGCCAGCAGCAAACTGGGGGCAGCCCCCAACGAGCAGTACTTC.

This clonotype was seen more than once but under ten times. The CDR3 coding sequence is TGTGCCAGTATCGGAGCACACCCAGGTGGGATGAACACTGAAGCTTTCTTT. It specifies CASIGAHPGGMNTEAFF. The rearrangement joins TRBV19 to TRBJ1-1; no clear D. Deletions cut 7 bases from V and 0 bases from J, with 21 bases between. There are 17 residues in the CDR3. Per germline, CDR1 LNHDA and CDR2 SQIVND (reference sequence).

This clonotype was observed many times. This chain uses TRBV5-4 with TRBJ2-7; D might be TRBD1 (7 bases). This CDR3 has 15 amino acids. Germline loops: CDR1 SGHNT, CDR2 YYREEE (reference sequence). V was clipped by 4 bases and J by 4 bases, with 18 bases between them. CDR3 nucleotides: TGTGCCAGCAGCAGCGTGGAGGGGGCGGATTACGAGCAGTACTTC. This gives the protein CASSSVEGADYEQYF.

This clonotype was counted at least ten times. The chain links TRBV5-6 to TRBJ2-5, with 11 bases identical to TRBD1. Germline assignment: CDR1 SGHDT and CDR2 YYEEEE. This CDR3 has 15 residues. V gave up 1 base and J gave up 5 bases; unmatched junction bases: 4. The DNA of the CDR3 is TGTGCCAGCAGCTTGTGGGACAGGGGGGACGAGACCCAGTACTTC. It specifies CASSLWDRGDETQYF.

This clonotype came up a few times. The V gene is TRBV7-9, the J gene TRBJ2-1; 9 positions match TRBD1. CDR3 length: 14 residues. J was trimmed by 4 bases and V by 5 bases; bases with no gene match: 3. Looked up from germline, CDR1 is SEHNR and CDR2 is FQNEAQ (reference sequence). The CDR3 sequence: CASSVGQGYNEQFF. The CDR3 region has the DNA TGTGCCAGCAGCGTGGGACAGGGATACAATGAGCAGTTCTTC.

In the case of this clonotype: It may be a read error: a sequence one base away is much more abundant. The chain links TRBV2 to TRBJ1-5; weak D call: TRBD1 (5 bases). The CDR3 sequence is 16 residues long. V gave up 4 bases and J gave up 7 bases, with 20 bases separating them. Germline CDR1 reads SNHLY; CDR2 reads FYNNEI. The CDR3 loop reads CASSVPRDGGWQPQHF. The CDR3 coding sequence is TGTGCCAGCAGTGTCCCCCGGGACGGGGGTTGGCAGCCCCAGCATTTT. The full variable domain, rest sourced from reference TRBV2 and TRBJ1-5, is EPEVTQTPSHQVTQMGQEVILRCVPISNHLYFYWYRQILGQKVEFLVSFYNNEISEKSEIFDDQFSVERPDGSNFTLKIRSTKLEDSAMYFCASSVPRDGGWQPQHFGDGTRLSIL.

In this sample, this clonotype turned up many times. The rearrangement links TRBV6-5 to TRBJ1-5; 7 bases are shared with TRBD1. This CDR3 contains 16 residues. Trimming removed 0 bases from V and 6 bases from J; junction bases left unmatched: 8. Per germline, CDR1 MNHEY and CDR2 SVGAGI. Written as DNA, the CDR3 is TGTGCCAGCAGTTACTCGGCAGGGGGTCTGGGTCAGCCCCAGCATTTT. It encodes CASSYSAGGLGQPQHF.